A single sample gave rise to the 18 T cell receptor beta chains below, sequenced in a study of T cells in Graves' hyperthyroidism and ophthalmopathy. RNA transcripts provided the source from which TCR beta CDR3 regions were amplified. Initially, a first-round RT-PCR of the TCR CDR3 employed the HTBI primer set. TCRdb recomputed calls from the multiplex PCR reads with MiXCR, one row per CDR3 protein. The sample has about 420,000 distinct CDR3 sequences, around 16% seen once. The sequencing sample was made of blood. These receptors were collected from a woman younger than 30 with Graves' hyperthyroidism.

V is TRBV12-3 or TRBV12-4 and J is TRBJ2-7; TRBD1 matches at 9 bases. The V gene end was trimmed by 1 base and the J gene end by 2 bases; junction bases not matched to a gene: 9. The CDR3 loop spans 17 amino acids. Here the CDR3 reads CASSLDRTGTGTYEQYF. The CDR3, as DNA: TGTGCCAGCAGTTTAGACCGAACCGGGACAGGGACCTACGAGCAGTACTTC.

V and J are TRBV5-5 and TRBJ2-7; no clear D. The length of the CDR3 is 14 residues. In germline, CDR1 is SGHKS, CDR2 YYEKEE (reference sequence). V lost 6 bases and J 0 bases, leaving 13 bases between the germline ends. The CDR3 region is CASTRRTDSYEQYF. CDR3 DNA: TGTGCCAGCACAAGGCGGACCGACTCCTACGAGCAGTACTTC.

The sample holds many counts of this clonotype. The chain links TRBV13 to TRBJ1-6; D possibly corresponds to TRBD1 (5 bases). Trimming stripped 6 bases from V and 5 bases from J, with 11 bases between. This CDR3 spans 14 amino acids. Germline CDR1 and CDR2: PRHDT and FYEKMQ (reference sequence). The CDR3 loop reads CASSMTENNSPLHF. The DNA of the CDR3 is TGTGCCAGCAGTATGACAGAGAATAATTCACCCCTCCACTTT.

This clonotype occurred many times. This chain uses TRBV2 with TRBJ2-1; 9 positions match TRBD2. The CDR3 is 17 amino acids. V gave up 7 bases and J gave up 0 bases; unmatched junction bases: 10. Germline values: CDR1 SNHLY, CDR2 FYNNEI. CDR3 sequence reads: CASNLAAGGSSYNEQFF. In DNA, the CDR3 is TGTGCCAGCAACCTAGCGGCGGGGGGGAGCTCCTACAATGAGCAGTTCTTC. The full variable domain, its missing parts supplied by reference TRBV2 and TRBJ2-1, is EPEVTQTPSHQVTQMGQEVILRCVPISNHLYFYWYRQILGQKVEFLVSFYNNEISEKSEIFDDQFSVERPDGSNFTLKIRSTKLEDSAMYFCASNLAAGGSSYNEQFFGPGTRLTVL.

This clonotype was counted at least ten times. The chain recombines TRBV4-1 with TRBJ2-7; TRBD1 might be the D (5 bases). CDR1 MGHRA and CDR2 YSYEKL come from the germline V gene. This CDR3 is built from 15 residues. Trimming shortened V by 3 bases and J by 2 bases, and 14 bases separated the two germline ends. The CDR3 region is CASSHPPTATYEQYF. The CDR3 nucleotides are TGCGCCAGCAGCCACCCGCCGACAGCAACCTACGAGCAGTACTTC.

This clonotype was counted a few times. The rearrangement uses TRBV5-1 and TRBJ1-6, with 11 nucleotides matching TRBD1. The CDR3 contains 17 residues. Trimming removed 2 bases from V and 4 bases from J; junction bases left unmatched: 5. Germline CDR1 reads SGHRS; CDR2 reads YFSETQ. Here the CDR3 DNA reads TGCGCCAGCAGCTTCCAAGGACAGGGGGCTTATAATTCACCCCTCCACTTT. As protein: CASSFQGQGAYNSPLHF.

This chain joins TRBV9 and TRBJ2-3, with a weak D call TRBD1 (5 bases). V lost 0 bases to trimming and J lost 0 bases, with 11 bases between them. Looked up from germline, CDR1 is SGDLS and CDR2 is YYNGEE. This CDR3 has 16 amino acids. This CDR3 reads CASSVGRGASTDTQYF. Written as DNA, the CDR3 is TGTGCCAGCAGCGTAGGAAGGGGTGCTAGCACAGATACGCAGTATTTT.

By frequency in the sample, this clonotype is medium-sized. The J gene is TRBJ2-1, the V gene TRBV28; 7 bases line up with TRBD1. Trimming cost V 4 bases and J 0 bases; bases outside gene matches: 3. This CDR3 contains 15 residues. In germline, CDR1 is MDHEN, CDR2 SYDVKM. CDR3 in DNA: TGTGCCAGCAGTTCCGGGGACAGCTCCTACAATGAGCAGTTCTTC. It encodes CASSSGDSSYNEQFF.

This clonotype was observed at least ten times. The chain carries TRBV20-1 and TRBJ2-1; 12 bases are a match to TRBD2. V trimming: 3 bases; J trimming: 3 bases; junction bases outside the gene matches: 9. The CDR3 covers 17 residues. Per germline, CDR1 DFQATT and CDR2 SNEGSKA (reference sequence). CDR3 bases: TGCAGTGCTAGCGCCCCGACTAGCGGGAGAGGCTACAATGAGCAGTTCTTC. Amino acid sequence: CSASAPTSGRGYNEQFF.

In its sample, this clonotype was seen many times. The V gene is TRBV20-1, the J gene TRBJ2-3; TRBD2 might be the D (5 bases). This CDR3 has 11 residues. V was clipped by 3 bases and J by 10 bases, with 11 bases between them. Germline CDR1 reads DFQATT; CDR2 reads SNEGSKA (reference sequence). The CDR3 loop is CSARGVLAQYF. CDR3 sequence (DNA): TGCAGTGCTAGGGGAGTTTTAGCGCAGTATTTT.

This clonotype has a count of ten or more. The chain has TRBV28 and TRBJ2-1; D might be TRBD1 or TRBD2, each matching 6 bases. CDR1 is MDHEN, CDR2 SYDVKM, per germline. Deletions cut 5 bases from V and 7 bases from J, with 18 bases between. CDR3 length: 15 residues. The CDR3 DNA is TGTGCCAGCAGTCCCGGTAGGAGAGGGGGGAATGAGCAGTTCTTC. Translated, it gives CASSPGRRGGNEQFF.

This clonotype was seen repeatedly, ten times or more. The chain uses TRBV27 and TRBJ1-1, with no clear D. The CDR3 is 13 amino acids. V gave up 6 bases and J gave up 4 bases, with 12 bases separating them. Germline CDR1 and CDR2: MNHEY and SMNVEV (reference sequence). CDR3 amino acids: CASRPAGGTEAFF. CDR3 coding DNA: TGTGCCAGCAGGCCCGCAGGAGGCACTGAAGCTTTCTTT.

The table lists this clonotype with many counts. The chain couples TRBV20-1 to TRBJ2-1; 12 positions agree with TRBD2. Germline-derived CDR1 and CDR2 are DFQATT and SNEGSKA (reference sequence). The V gene end was trimmed by 3 bases and the J gene end by 9 bases; junction bases not matched to a gene: 9. This CDR3 has 15 residues. The CDR3 bases are TGCAGTGCTAGGGACTCTAGCGGGAGGGAGGTTGAGCAGTTCTTC. Encoded protein: CSARDSSGREVEQFF.

There are many counts of this clonotype. The chain employs TRBV20-1 and TRBJ2-7, with TRBD2 matching 7 bases. Germline V gene sequence: CDR1 DFQATT, CDR2 SNEGSKA (reference sequence). This CDR3 has 15 amino acids. V lost 0 bases, J lost 5 bases, and 10 bases stayed unmatched. DNA of the CDR3: TGCAGTGCTAGAGACTTCAGCGGGACCCCCAACGAGCAGTACTTC. It yields the protein CSARDFSGTPNEQYF.

This clonotype has at least ten counts. The chain combines TRBV12-3 or TRBV12-4 with TRBJ2-5, with 7 bases aligning to TRBD2. V trimming: 7 bases; J trimming: 2 bases; junction bases outside the gene matches: 7. The CDR3 totals 14 residues. The CDR3 region is CASTRRGGQETQYF. CDR3 DNA sequence: TGTGCCAGCACTCGGCGGGGAGGGCAAGAGACCCAGTACTTC.

The V and J genes are TRBV12-3 or TRBV12-4 and TRBJ2-3; D is unresolved. This CDR3 is built from 14 residues. V was pared by 4 bases and J by 0 bases, with 8 bases between. This CDR3 is CASSSQKSTDTQYF. The CDR3 DNA follows: TGTGCCAGCAGTTCACAAAAAAGCACAGATACGCAGTATTTT.

This clonotype appeared a few times. This chain connects TRBV18 to TRBJ2-3; 8 bases agree with TRBD2. The trim removed 0 bases at V and 13 bases at J, leaving 6 bases unmatched. Germline CDR1 and CDR2: KGHSH and LQKENI. This CDR3 contains 13 residues. The CDR3 loop reads CASSPPERERKYF. The CDR3 DNA is TGTGCCAGCTCACCACCAGAGCGGGAGAGGAAGTATTTT.

This clonotype was detected many times. The V call is TRBV29-1, the J call TRBJ2-7; TRBD1 aligns across 10 bases. The germline V gene has CDR1 SQVTM and CDR2 ANQGSEA. J gave up 6 bases and V 2 bases, and 4 bases lay outside the gene matches. This CDR3 has 13 residues. CDR3 sequence: CSVEWDRGPEQYF. As DNA, the CDR3 is TGCAGCGTTGAATGGGACAGGGGCCCCGAGCAGTACTTC.